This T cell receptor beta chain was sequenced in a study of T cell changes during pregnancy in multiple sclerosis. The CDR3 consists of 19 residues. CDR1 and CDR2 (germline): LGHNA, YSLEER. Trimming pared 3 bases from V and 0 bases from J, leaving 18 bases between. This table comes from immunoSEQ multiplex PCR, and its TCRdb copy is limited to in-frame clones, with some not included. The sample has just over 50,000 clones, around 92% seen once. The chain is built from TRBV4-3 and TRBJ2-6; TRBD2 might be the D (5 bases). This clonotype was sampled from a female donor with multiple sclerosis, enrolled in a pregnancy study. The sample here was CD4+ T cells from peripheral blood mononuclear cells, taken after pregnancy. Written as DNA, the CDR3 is TGCGCCAGCAGCCAGTTCCTTCTAGCAGCGACCTCTGGGGCCAACGTCCTGACTTTC. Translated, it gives CASSQFLLAATSGANVLTF.